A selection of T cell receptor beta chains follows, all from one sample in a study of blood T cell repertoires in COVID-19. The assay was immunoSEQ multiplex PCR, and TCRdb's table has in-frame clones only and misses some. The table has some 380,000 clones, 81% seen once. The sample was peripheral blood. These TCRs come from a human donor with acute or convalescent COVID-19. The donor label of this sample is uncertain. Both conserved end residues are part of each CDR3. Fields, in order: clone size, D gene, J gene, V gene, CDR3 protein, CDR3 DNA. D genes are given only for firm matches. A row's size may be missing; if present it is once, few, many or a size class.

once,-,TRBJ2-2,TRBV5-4,CASSLGAGAGELFF,TGTGCCAGCAGCTTGGGGGCAGGGGCCGGGGAGCTGTTTTTT
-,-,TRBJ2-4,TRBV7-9,CASSLIPENIQYF,TGTGCCAGCAGCTTAATTCCTGAAAACATTCAGTACTTC
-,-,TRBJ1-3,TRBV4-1,CASSQTGVSGNTIYF,TGCGCCAGCAGCCAGACAGGAGTCTCTGGAAACACCATATATTTT
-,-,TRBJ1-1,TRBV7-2,CASSPSLFTEAFF,TGTGCCAGCAGCCCCAGTTTGTTCACTGAAGCTTTCTTT
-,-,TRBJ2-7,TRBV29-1,CSVLRGSYEQYF,TGCAGCGTTTTGCGAGGTTCCTACGAGCAGTACTTC
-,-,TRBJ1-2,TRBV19,CASRDLQGFGYTF,TGTGCCAGTAGAGACCTACAGGGTTTTGGCTACACCTTC
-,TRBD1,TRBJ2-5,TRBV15,CATEKNRGLGETQYF,TGTGCCACGGAGAAAAACAGGGGCCTAGGGGAGACCCAGTACTTC
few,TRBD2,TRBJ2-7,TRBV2,CASKPGLAGYEQYF,TGTGCCAGCAAACCGGGACTAGCCGGCTACGAGCAGTACTTC
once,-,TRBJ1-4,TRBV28,CASRGGTATNEKLFF,TGTGCCAGCAGGGGGGGGACGGCAACTAATGAAAAACTGTTTTTT
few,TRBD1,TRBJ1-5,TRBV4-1,CASSQLPDRGKPQHF,TGCGCCAGCAGCCAACTCCCGGACAGGGGAAAGCCCCAGCATTTT
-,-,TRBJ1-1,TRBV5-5,CASTHGLGREIMNTEAFF,TGTGCCAGCACGCACGGTTTAGGGCGGGAGATTATGAACACTGAAGCTTTCTTT
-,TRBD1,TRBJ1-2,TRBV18,CASSPAAQGDGYTF,TGTGCCAGCTCACCAGCCGCACAGGGGGATGGCTACACCTTC
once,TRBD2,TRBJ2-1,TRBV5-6,CASGTSAEQFF,TGTGCCAGCGGGACTAGCGCTGAGCAGTTCTTC
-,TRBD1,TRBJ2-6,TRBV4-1,CASSQPGQPTSGANVLTF,TGCGCCAGCAGCCAGCCGGGACAGCCCACCTCCGGGGCCAACGTCCTGACTTTC
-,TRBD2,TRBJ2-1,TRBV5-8,CASSLGLAGYNEQFF,TGTGCCAGCAGCTTGGGACTAGCGGGGTACAATGAGCAGTTCTTC
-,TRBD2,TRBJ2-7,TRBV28,CASSLFASGRALGEQYF,TGTGCCAGCAGTCTATTCGCTAGCGGGAGGGCCTTGGGTGAGCAGTACTTC
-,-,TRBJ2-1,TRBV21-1,CASSKALRSLWRKDNEQFF,TGTGCCAGCAGCAAAGCGCTGCGGAGTCTGTGGCGGAAGGACAATGAGCAGTTCTTC
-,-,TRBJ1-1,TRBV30,CAWRTGYTEAFF,TGTGCCTGGCGAACAGGGTACACTGAAGCTTTCTTT
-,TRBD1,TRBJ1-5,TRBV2,CASRRDRGNQPQHF,TGTGCCAGCAGGAGGGACAGAGGCAATCAGCCCCAGCATTTT
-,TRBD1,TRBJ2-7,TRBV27,CASREPGGNYEQYF,TGTGCCAGCAGGGAACCAGGGGGCAACTACGAGCAGTACTTC
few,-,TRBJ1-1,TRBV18,CASSPWRQQNTEAFF,TGTGCCAGCTCACCATGGCGACAACAGAACACTGAAGCTTTCTTT
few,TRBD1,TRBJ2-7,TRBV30,CAWSGQGGFHYEQYF,TGTGCCTGGAGTGGACAGGGCGGGTTCCACTACGAGCAGTACTTC
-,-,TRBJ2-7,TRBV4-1,CASSQVRRPPYEQYF,TGCGCCAGCAGCCAAGTTCGGAGGCCCCCCTACGAGCAGTACTTC
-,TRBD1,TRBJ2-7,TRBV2,CASSGTGKYF,TGTGCCAGCAGCGGGACAGGGAAGTACTTC
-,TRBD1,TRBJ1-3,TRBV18,CASSQTGATGNTIYF,TGTGCCAGCTCTCAGACAGGGGCGACTGGAAACACCATATATTTT
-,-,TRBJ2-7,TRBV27,CASSLSAGDSSYEQYF,TGTGCCAGCAGTTTATCGGCAGGTGACAGCTCCTACGAGCAGTACTTC
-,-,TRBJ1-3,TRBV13,CASSVRRHSGNTIYF,TGTGCCAGCAGCGTCCGTCGACACTCTGGAAACACCATATATTTT
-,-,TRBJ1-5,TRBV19,CATSRRDSNQPQHF,TGTGCCACCTCCCGACGGGATAGCAATCAGCCCCAGCATTTT
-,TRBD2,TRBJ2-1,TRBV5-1,CASSSGLAGYNEQFF,TGCGCCAGCAGCTCGGGACTAGCGGGGTACAATGAGCAGTTCTTC
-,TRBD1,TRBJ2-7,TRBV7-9,CASSPTSGTGLYDEQYF,TGTGCCAGCAGCCCGACCTCCGGGACAGGGCTTTATGACGAGCAGTACTTC
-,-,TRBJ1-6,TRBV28,CASSRGTTNSPLHF,TGTGCCAGCAGTCGCGGGACTACGAATTCACCCCTCCACTTT
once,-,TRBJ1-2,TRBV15,CATSRDGLPYYGYTF,TGTGCCACCAGCAGAGACGGTTTGCCTTACTATGGCTACACCTTC
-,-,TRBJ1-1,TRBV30,CAWSVHTDTEAFF,TGTGCCTGGAGTGTGCATACGGACACTGAAGCTTTCTTT
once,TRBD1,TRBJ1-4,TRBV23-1,CASSHPRQGRGEKLFF,TGCGCCAGCAGTCACCCCCGACAGGGCCGAGGTGAAAAACTGTTTTTT
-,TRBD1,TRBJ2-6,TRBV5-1,CASRLRPIQGAVGSGANVLTF,TGCGCCAGCAGATTGCGGCCCATACAGGGGGCTGTCGGCTCTGGGGCCAACGTCCTGACTTTC
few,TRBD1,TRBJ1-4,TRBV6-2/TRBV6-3,CASSRPGGTNEKLFF,TGTGCCAGCAGTCGTCCAGGGGGTACTAATGAAAAACTGTTTTTT
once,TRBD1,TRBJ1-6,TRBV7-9,CASSPIPGGGNSPLHF,TGTGCCAGCAGCCCGATCCCAGGGGGCGGGAATTCACCCCTCCACTTT
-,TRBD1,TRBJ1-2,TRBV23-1,CASSQPYLLTGTGDGYTF,TGCGCCAGCAGTCAACCTTACCTTCTCACCGGGACAGGGGATGGCTACACCTTC
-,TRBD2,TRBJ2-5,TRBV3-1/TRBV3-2,CASSLLAGGYETQYF,TGTGCCAGCAGCCTACTAGCGGGGGGCTATGAGACCCAGTACTTC
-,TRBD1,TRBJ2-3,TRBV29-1,CSVRQGPDTQYF,TGCAGCGTTCGACAGGGGCCCGATACGCAGTATTTT
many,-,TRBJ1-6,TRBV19,CASSMDFGDNSPLHF,TGTGCCAGTAGTATGGACTTTGGGGATAATTCACCCCTCCACTTT